This paragraph covers one T cell receptor beta chain sequence. Measured with immunoSEQ multiplex PCR; TCRdb has only the in-frame clones, and not every one. This table has a few hundred thousand clones, around four fifths appearing once. The data derive from a study of shared clonotypes between healthy human individuals. CDR1 and CDR2 from the germline V gene are DFQATT and SNEGSKA (reference sequence). The CDR3 consists of 9 residues. This chain uses TRBV20-1 with TRBJ1-2, with D perhaps TRBD1 (5 bases). This sequence was found in a man aged 25 to 40 in good health. Specimen: memory CD4+ T cells sorted from blood. As to subset: CD45RA-negative fraction. This CDR3 is CTPGDGYTF. CDR3 DNA: TGCACCCCCGGGGACGGCTACACCTTC.